This T cell receptor (beta chain) was identified during a study of blood T cells in healthy people across ages. Primed by a sample-barcoded 5' primer and a J-beta primer mix, a second PCR proceeded for about 6 to 12 cycles. TCRdb re-derived calls from the 5' RACE reads in MiXCR, one entry per CDR3 protein. Among approximately 1.5 million distinct CDR3 sequences listed, about 31% were seen once. This clonotype was recorded many times. Germline V gene data show CDR1 as MGHRA and CDR2 as YSYEKL. V was shortened by 1 base and J by 4 bases, with 11 bases between the two germline ends. This CDR3 is 15 amino acids long.

The sample comprised blood. The source of this sequence is a woman aged 25-40 years in good health. The chain employs TRBV4-1 and TRBJ2-1, with D possibly matching TRBD1 (5 bases). The CDR3 spells CASSQVVDSYNEQFF. In nucleotides, the CDR3 is TGCGCCAGCAGCCAAGTGGTAGACAGTTACAATGAGCAGTTCTTC.